This TCR beta chain was obtained from a study of cytomegalovirus exposure and HLA in healthy donors. Study results and caveats: Researchers catalogued 164 TCR beta chains as cytomegalovirus-associated. Later analysis showed TCR association rates varying by HLA locus, highest for DRB1 and lowest for HLA-C.

At sampling all donors were nominally healthy, likely with unrecorded immune exposures. A note on this clone: The antigen remains undetermined.

V lost 5 bases, J lost 7 bases, and 9 bases stayed unmatched. The CDR3 is 14 amino acids. Germline CDR1 and CDR2: SGHNT and YYREEE (reference sequence). The PCR was carried out with 60 Vbeta primers and 13 Jbeta primers. Method: immunoSEQ multiplex PCR; TCRdb's copy keeps in-frame clones and lacks some. The table shows over 150,000 clones, with roughly three quarters occurring only once. The sequence was obtained from a man in his thirties or forties in good health and CMV-seropositive. V usage is TRBV5-4 and J usage is TRBJ2-1; 7 nucleotides align to TRBD1. The sample was PBMCs. CDR3 coding DNA: TGTGCCAGCAGTTCCGGACAGGAAGGGAATGAGCAGTTCTTC. Translated, it gives CASSSGQEGNEQFF.